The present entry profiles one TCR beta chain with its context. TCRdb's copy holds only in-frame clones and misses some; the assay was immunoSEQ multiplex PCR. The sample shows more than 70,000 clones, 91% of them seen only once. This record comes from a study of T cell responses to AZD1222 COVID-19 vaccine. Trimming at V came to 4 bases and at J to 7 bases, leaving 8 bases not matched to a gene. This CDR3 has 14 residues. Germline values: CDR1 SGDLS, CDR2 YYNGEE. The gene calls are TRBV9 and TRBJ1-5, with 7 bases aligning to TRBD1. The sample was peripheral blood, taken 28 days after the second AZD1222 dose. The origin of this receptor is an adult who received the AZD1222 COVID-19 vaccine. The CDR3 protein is CASSLEGAGQPQHF. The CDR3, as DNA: TGTGCCAGCAGCCTCGAGGGGGCCGGGCAGCCCCAGCATTTT. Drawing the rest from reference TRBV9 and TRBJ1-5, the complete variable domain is DSGVTQTPKHLITATGQRVTLRCSPRSGDLSVYWYQQSLDQGLQFLIQYYNGEERAKGNILERFSAQQFPDLHSELNLSSLELGDSALYFCASSLEGAGQPQHFGDGTRLSIL.